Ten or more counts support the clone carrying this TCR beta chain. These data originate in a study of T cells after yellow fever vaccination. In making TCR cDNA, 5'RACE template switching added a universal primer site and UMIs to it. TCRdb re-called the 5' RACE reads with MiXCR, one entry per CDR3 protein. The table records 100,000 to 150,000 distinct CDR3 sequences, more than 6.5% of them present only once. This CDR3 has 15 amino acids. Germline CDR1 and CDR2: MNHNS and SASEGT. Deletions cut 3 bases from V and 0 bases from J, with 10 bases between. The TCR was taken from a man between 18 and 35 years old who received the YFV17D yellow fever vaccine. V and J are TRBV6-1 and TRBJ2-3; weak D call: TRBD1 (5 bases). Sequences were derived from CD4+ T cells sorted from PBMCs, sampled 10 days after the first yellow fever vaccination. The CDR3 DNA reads TGTGCCAGCAGTGACAAGGGGTCTAGCACAGATACGCAGTATTTT. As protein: CASSDKGSSTDTQYF.